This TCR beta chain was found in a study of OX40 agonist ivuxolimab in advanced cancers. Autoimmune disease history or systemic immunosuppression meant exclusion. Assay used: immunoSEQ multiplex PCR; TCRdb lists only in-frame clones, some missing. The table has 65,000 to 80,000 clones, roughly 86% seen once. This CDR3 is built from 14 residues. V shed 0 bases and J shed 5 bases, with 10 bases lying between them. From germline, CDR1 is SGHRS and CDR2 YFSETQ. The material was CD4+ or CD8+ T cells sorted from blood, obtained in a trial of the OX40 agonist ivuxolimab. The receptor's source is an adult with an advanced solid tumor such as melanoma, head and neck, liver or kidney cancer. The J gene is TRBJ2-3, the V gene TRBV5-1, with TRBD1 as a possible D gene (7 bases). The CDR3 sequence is CASSLGQGGDTQYF. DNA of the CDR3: TGCGCCAGCAGCTTGGGGCAGGGGGGAGATACGCAGTATTTT.